This T cell receptor beta chain was documented in a study of naive and memory T cell subsets. The study, taken as a whole, reports: Naive and memory repertoire findings lacked a ground truth for validation.

An equimolar mix of two oligonucleotides served as the beta constant-region primer for TRBC1 and TRBC2. An oligonucleotide with the SP2 primer and a 12-nucleotide UMI was ligated to the cDNA 3' end. Four rounds of PCR amplified the ligated cDNA using nested alpha and beta constant-region primers plus SP2. TCRdb passed the UMI-ligation and nested PCR reads through MiXCR, listing each CDR3 protein once. Among some 4,500 distinct CDR3 sequences listed, 7.2% were seen once. Trimming shortened V by 6 bases and J by 4 bases, and 12 bases separated the two germline ends. Looked up from germline, CDR1 is SNHLY and CDR2 is FYNNEI. This CDR3 spans 13 amino acids. About this clonotype itself: Its matching antigen is unknown.

CD4+ T cell IFNgamma after overnight CMV lysate exposure gave donor CMV status. This clonotype was sampled from a human donor in good health. The gene calls are TRBV2 and TRBJ1-2, with D perhaps matching TRBD1 (5 bases). Source material: CD4+ TEMRA cells from blood. As for subset: effector memory re-expressing CD45RA, CD45RA+ CD27-. The DNA for the CDR3 is TGTGCCAGCAGGAATGACGGGGGCTATGGCTACACCTTC. Protein product: CASRNDGGYGYTF.